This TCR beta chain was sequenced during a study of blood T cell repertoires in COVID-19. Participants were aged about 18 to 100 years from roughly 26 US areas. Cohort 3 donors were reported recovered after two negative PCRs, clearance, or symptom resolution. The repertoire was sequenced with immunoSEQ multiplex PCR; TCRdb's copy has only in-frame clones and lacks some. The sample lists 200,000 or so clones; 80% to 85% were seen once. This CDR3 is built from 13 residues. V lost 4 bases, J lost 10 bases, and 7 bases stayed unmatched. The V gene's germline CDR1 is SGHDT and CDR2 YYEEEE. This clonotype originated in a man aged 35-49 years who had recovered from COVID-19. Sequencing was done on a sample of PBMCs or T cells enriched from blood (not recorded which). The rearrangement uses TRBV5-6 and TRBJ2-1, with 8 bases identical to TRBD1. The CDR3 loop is CASSPEPGGEQFF. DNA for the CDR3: TGTGCCAGCAGCCCTGAACCAGGGGGCGAGCAGTTCTTC.